Following are 10 T cell receptor beta chains from one sample sequenced in a study of cytomegalovirus exposure and HLA in healthy donors. Researchers ran the PCR with 60 Vbeta and 13 Jbeta primers. Using immunoSEQ multiplex PCR, the repertoire was profiled, and TCRdb retains in-frame clones only, with some absent. The sample shows approximately 77,000 clones, 60% to 85% of them seen only once. The sequenced sample consisted of PBMCs. The source of these receptors is a man in his forties or fifties in good health and CMV-seronegative.

In DNA, the CDR3 is TGTGCCTGGAGTGGTCTGGCGGGAGGGCCTGTCGGCACAGATACGCAGTATTTT. Its translation is CAWSGLAGGPVGTDTQYF. This chain links TRBV30 with TRBJ2-3, with 9 bases lining up with TRBD2. Germline lookup yields CDR1 GTSNPN and CDR2 SVGIG (reference sequence). The CDR3 sequence is 18 residues long. J gave up 1 base and V 1 base, and 12 bases lay outside the gene matches. Filled out from reference TRBV30 and TRBJ2-3, the complete variable domain reads SQTIHQWPATLVQPVGSPLSLECTVEGTSNPNLYWYRQAAGRGLQLLFYSVGIGQISSEVPQNLSASRPQDRQFILSSKKLLLSDSGFYLCAWSGLAGGPVGTDTQYFGPGTRLTVL.

The chain uses TRBV28 and TRBJ2-2; perhaps TRBD2 as D (5 bases). Germline V lookup: CDR1 MDHEN, CDR2 SYDVKM. The length of the CDR3 is 15 residues. Trimming cost V 7 bases and J 7 bases, with 19 bases left between them. The CDR3, as DNA: TGTGCCAGCAAAATCCGTCCCGGGGTTCACGGGGAGCTGTTTTTT. Protein product: CASKIRPGVHGELFF.

This clone was counted a single time. V and J are TRBV29-1 and TRBJ2-7; 12 bases line up with TRBD1. The germline V gene has CDR1 SQVTM and CDR2 ANQGSEA. The CDR3 length is 13 residues. The J segment lost 7 bases and the V segment lost 4 bases, leaving 5 bases of the junction unmatched. In DNA, the CDR3 is TGCAGCGTTGGCGGGACAGGGGGCGCGGAGCAGTACTTC. This sequence encodes CSVGGTGGAEQYF.

The V and J genes are TRBV5-6 and TRBJ2-2; perhaps TRBD1 as D (6 bases). Germline assignment: CDR1 SGHDT and CDR2 YYEEEE. There are 14 residues in the CDR3. The V end was cut by 0 bases, the J end by 9 bases, with 12 bases between. Here the CDR3 DNA reads TGTGCCAGCAGCTTGGGGACAGCGACCAGGGAGCTGTTTTTT. The encoded protein is CASSLGTATRELFF. The complete variable domain, with remaining parts taken from reference TRBV5-6 and TRBJ2-2, reads DAGVTQSPTHLIKTRGQQVTLRCSPKSGHDTVSWYQQALGQGPQFIFQYYEEEERQRGNFPDRFSGHQFPNYSSELNVNALLLGDSALYLCASSLGTATRELFFGEGSRLTVL.

The chain couples TRBV7-2 to TRBJ1-2, with 9 bases identical to TRBD1. Germline V lookup: CDR1 SGHTA, CDR2 FQGNSA. The CDR3 extends over 15 amino acids. The V segment lost 1 base and the J segment 0 bases; nucleotides outside the gene matches: 0. The CDR3 coding sequence is TGTGCCAGCAGCTTAGGGACAGGGGCTAACTATGGCTACACCTTC. Translating gives CASSLGTGANYGYTF.

The chain is built from TRBV19 and TRBJ2-1; maybe TRBD1 (8 bases). CDR1 LNHDA and CDR2 SQIVND come from the germline V gene (reference sequence). V lost 10 bases and J 9 bases, leaving 16 bases between the germline ends. CDR3 size: 12 residues. The CDR3 spells CATSQGGVEQFF. The CDR3 DNA is TGTGCCACTTCACAGGGGGGGGTTGAGCAGTTCTTC. Combining the CDR3 with reference TRBV19 and TRBJ2-1 gives the whole variable domain DGGITQSPKYLFRKEGQNVTLSCEQNLNHDAMYWYRQDPGQGLRLIYYSQIVNDFQKGDIAEGYSVSREKKESFPLTVTSAQKNPTAFYLCATSQGGVEQFFGPGTRLTVL.

The chain has TRBV7-9 and TRBJ2-7; maybe TRBD2 (6 bases). This CDR3 is 15 amino acids long. Germline V CDR1 and CDR2: SEHNR, FQNEAQ (reference sequence). V was cut by 5 bases and J by 0 bases, with 14 bases left in between. The chain's CDR3 is CASSLAGGSSYEQYF. The CDR3 coding sequence is TGTGCCAGCAGCCTGGCTGGGGGGAGCTCCTACGAGCAGTACTTC.

V is TRBV7-3 and J is TRBJ1-1; 8 bases align to TRBD1. The CDR3 sequence is 16 residues long. Per the germline V gene, CDR1 is SGHTA and CDR2 is FQGTGA. Trimming took 5 bases from V and 1 from J; bases not matched to a gene: 9. The CDR3 is CASSAQDRGGNTEAFF. In DNA form, the CDR3 reads TGTGCCAGCAGCGCCCAAGACAGGGGAGGGAACACTGAAGCTTTCTTT.

This clone came up a few times. This chain links TRBV7-9 with TRBJ1-2, with D possibly TRBD1 on 5 matching bases. This CDR3 region has 12 residues. Deletions cut 8 bases from V and 8 bases from J, with 15 bases between. CDR1 is SEHNR and CDR2 is FQNEAQ in the germline V gene (reference sequence). CDR3 loop: CASEGLQSGYTF. CDR3 in DNA: TGTGCCAGCGAGGGACTTCAATCGGGCTACACCTTC. Full variable domain (remainder filled in from reference TRBV7-9 and TRBJ1-2): DTGVSQNPRHKITKRGQNVTFRCDPISEHNRLYWYRQTLGQGPEFLTYFQNEAQLEKSRLLSDRFSAERPKGSFSTLEIQRTEQGDSAMYLCASEGLQSGYTFGSGTRLTVV.

This clone was seen a handful of times. This chain connects TRBV10-3 to TRBJ2-5, with TRBD1 identical over 11 bases. Germline V lookup: CDR1 ENHRY, CDR2 SYGVKD. Trimming at V came to 10 bases and at J to 5 bases, leaving 9 bases not matched to a gene. The CDR3 contains 14 residues. The CDR3 spells CATSGQGGEETQYF. The CDR3 DNA reads TGTGCCACTTCGGGACAGGGGGGAGAGGAGACCCAGTACTTC.